These 21 T cell receptor beta chains share one sample of origin, sequenced in a study of cytomegalovirus exposure and HLA in healthy donors. The method was immunoSEQ multiplex PCR; TCRdb's version includes in-frame clones alone and lacks a portion of them. There are roughly 150,000 clones in the sample; approximately 88% occur only once, and roughly a tenth lies in the top ten. The sequencing sample was made of PBMCs. These receptors all come from a man aged 25 to 40 in good health and CMV-seropositive.

This clone appeared once. The chain uses TRBV27 and TRBJ2-7; 7 positions match TRBD1. Germline V CDR1 and CDR2: MNHEY, SMNVEV (reference sequence). There are 14 residues in the CDR3. Losses at the gene ends were 3 bases for V and 1 base for J; bases not matched to a gene: 3. CDR3 protein: CASSLDRISYEQYF. The CDR3 nucleotides read TGTGCCAGCAGTTTGGACAGGATATCCTACGAGCAGTACTTC.

V gene TRBV29-1 combines with J gene TRBJ2-1; 12 bases are a match to TRBD2. The V segment lost 7 bases and the J segment 5 bases; nucleotides outside the gene matches: 6. The CDR3 runs 14 residues. Germline assignment: CDR1 SQVTM and CDR2 ANQGSEA. The CDR3 sequence: CSGRTSGTHNEQFF. Written as DNA, the CDR3 is TGCAGCGGGCGGACTAGCGGGACTCACAATGAGCAGTTCTTC.

This clone has a single count. The chain uses TRBV28 and TRBJ1-4; tentative D call: TRBD1 (6 bases). CDR3 size: 13 residues. The V gene lost 4 bases and the J gene lost 6 bases, with 9 bases spanning the gap. Germline V gene lookup returns CDR1 MDHEN and CDR2 SYDVKM. CDR3 in DNA: TGTGCCAGCAGTTACAGGGATGATGAAAAACTGTTTTTT. Its protein product is CASSYRDDEKLFF.

The chain joins TRBV5-1 to TRBJ2-2; TRBD1 agrees at 8 bases. With 3 bases clipped from V and 7 bases from J, the junction kept 8 bases outside the gene matches. The CDR3 covers 15 residues. Germline assignment: CDR1 SGHRS and CDR2 YFSETQ. For the CDR3, the DNA is TGCGCCAGCAGCTCGAGCAGGGGGCGCGGCGGGGAGCTGTTTTTT. It is translated as CASSSSRGRGGELFF.

The V gene is TRBV4-3, the J gene TRBJ2-7; 9 nucleotides align to TRBD2. CDR3 length: 18 residues. In germline, CDR1 is LGHNA, CDR2 YSLEER. Unmatched junction bases numbered 16, after V lost 4 bases and J lost 3 bases. CDR3 loop: CASSPSGLGSGGIYEQYF. The CDR3 DNA sequence: TGCGCCAGCAGCCCCTCCGGTCTGGGTAGCGGGGGTATCTACGAGCAGTACTTC.

The chain has TRBV5-1 and TRBJ2-1; 11 bases fit TRBD1. V dropped 4 bases and J dropped 8; count of bases not matched to a gene: 8. CDR1 and CDR2 from the germline V gene are SGHRS and YFSETQ. There are 15 residues in the CDR3. The CDR3 loop reads CASSLTGTGGDEQFF. The CDR3 DNA sequence: TGCGCCAGCAGCCTTACCGGGACAGGGGGAGATGAGCAGTTCTTC.

The chain joins TRBV7-9 to TRBJ2-1, with a weak D call TRBD1 (5 bases). V was clipped by 5 bases and J by 4 bases, with 12 bases between them. This CDR3 spans 14 amino acids. CDR1 and CDR2 (germline): SEHNR, FQNEAQ (reference sequence). CDR3 in DNA: TGTGCCAGCAGCGCTGGGGCTCGATACAATGAGCAGTTCTTC. Translating gives CASSAGARYNEQFF.

V is TRBV10-3 and J is TRBJ2-7, with 11 bases identical to TRBD2. The trim removed 6 bases at V and 4 bases at J, leaving 5 bases unmatched. The CDR3 is made up of 14 amino acids. Germline CDR1 is ENHRY and CDR2 is SYGVKD. CDR3 amino acids: CAIRETSGKYEQYF. CDR3 sequence (DNA): TGTGCCATCAGGGAGACTAGCGGGAAGTACGAGCAGTACTTC.

The chain links TRBV11-2 to TRBJ2-2; perhaps TRBD1 as D (6 bases). V was clipped by 0 bases and J by 1 base, with 9 bases between them. CDR1 and CDR2 (germline): SGHAT, FQNNGV. There are 16 residues in the CDR3. The CDR3, as DNA: TGTGCCAGCAGCTTAGAGGGCAGGGGGAACACCGGGGAGCTGTTTTTT. It encodes CASSLEGRGNTGELFF.

The chain recombines TRBV9 with TRBJ2-3, with a weak D call TRBD2 (5 bases). Germline assignment: CDR1 SGDLS and CDR2 YYNGEE. V was shortened by 0 bases and J by 2 bases, with 10 bases between the two germline ends. This CDR3 has 15 amino acids. The CDR3 reads CASSVGGSNTDTQYF. CDR3 coding DNA: TGTGCCAGCAGCGTAGGTGGGAGTAACACAGATACGCAGTATTTT. Complete variable domain (other parts from reference TRBV9 and TRBJ2-3): DSGVTQTPKHLITATGQRVTLRCSPRSGDLSVYWYQQSLDQGLQFLIQYYNGEERAKGNILERFSAQQFPDLHSELNLSSLELGDSALYFCASSVGGSNTDTQYFGPGTRLTVL.

The V call is TRBV28, the J call TRBJ2-1; D is ambiguous. Germline-derived CDR1 and CDR2 are MDHEN and SYDVKM. The CDR3 has 14 residues. V gave up 2 bases and J gave up 4 bases, with 9 bases separating them. CDR3 DNA sequence: TGTGCCAGCAGTTTAATTCGACTGTACAATGAGCAGTTCTTC. Translated: CASSLIRLYNEQFF.

The chain combines TRBV2 with TRBJ1-1; the D is unclear. The germline V gene has CDR1 SNHLY and CDR2 FYNNEI. Trimming removed 2 bases at V and 4 bases at J, with 8 bases between. The CDR3 length is 13 residues. CDR3 residues: CASSEIFGTEAFF. CDR3 bases: TGTGCCAGCAGTGAAATCTTCGGCACTGAAGCTTTCTTT.

The J gene is TRBJ2-7, the V gene TRBV6-1; D possibly corresponds to TRBD1 (5 bases). The CDR3 loop spans 15 amino acids. Germline V CDR1 and CDR2: MNHNS, SASEGT. With 0 bases removed from V and 2 bases from J, the gap between germline ends came to 11 bases. The CDR3 here is CASSEAPGRAYEQYF. The CDR3 nucleotides read TGTGCCAGCAGTGAAGCTCCAGGGCGAGCCTACGAGCAGTACTTC.

The chain recombines TRBV4-1 with TRBJ2-6; tentatively, D is TRBD1 (6 bases). Germline V gives CDR1 MGHRA, CDR2 YSYEKL. CDR3 size: 16 residues. Trimming left V 0 bases short and J 4 bases short, with 10 bases between. The CDR3 coding sequence is TGCGCCAGCAGCCAAGAACAGGGAACCGGGGCCAACGTCCTGACTTTC. It specifies CASSQEQGTGANVLTF.

The chain combines TRBV6-1 with TRBJ1-2; TRBD1 matches at 9 bases. V shed 4 bases, J shed 8 bases, and the junction held 11 bases outside the gene matches. The CDR3 has 15 residues. CDR1 MNHNS and CDR2 SASEGT come from the germline V gene. CDR3 sequence reads: CASSVTPGDRDGYTF. The CDR3 region has the DNA TGTGCCAGCAGTGTTACTCCGGGGGACAGGGACGGCTACACCTTC.

This clone appeared a few times. This chain links TRBV28 with TRBJ1-2; TRBD1 agrees at 8 bases. The CDR3 length is 13 residues. V shed 5 bases and J 7 bases; nucleotides not matched to a gene: 6. Looked up from germline, CDR1 is MDHEN and CDR2 is SYDVKM. The CDR3 is CASSPGQGTGYTF. The CDR3 bases are TGTGCCAGCAGTCCCGGACAGGGCACTGGCTACACCTTC.

This chain links TRBV5-1 with TRBJ1-2; TRBD1 matches at 10 bases. V gave up 0 bases and J gave up 3 bases; unmatched junction bases: 2. The CDR3 runs to 15 residues. From germline, CDR1 is SGHRS and CDR2 YFSETQ. CDR3: CASSLAGTGDYGYTF. CDR3 in DNA: TGCGCCAGCAGCTTGGCCGGGACAGGGGACTATGGCTACACCTTC. The full variable domain, rest sourced from reference TRBV5-1 and TRBJ1-2, is KAGVTQTPRYLIKTRGQQVTLSCSPISGHRSVSWYQQTPGQGLQFLFEYFSETQRNKGNFPGRFSGRQFSNSRSEMNVSTLELGDSALYLCASSLAGTGDYGYTFGSGTRLTVV.

This clone was found once. V usage is TRBV6-5 and J usage is TRBJ2-7; 9 bases line up with TRBD1. The CDR3 has 15 residues. V was clipped by 2 bases and J by 2 bases; unmatched bases: 4. Germline-derived CDR1 and CDR2 are MNHEY and SVGAGI. CDR3 DNA: TGTGCCAGCAGTTACGGGGGACAGGGAACCTACGAGCAGTACTTC. Translation gives CASSYGGQGTYEQYF.

This clone was observed a handful of times. The rearrangement links TRBV20-1 to TRBJ2-7; D not certain. V was pared by 1 base and J by 3 bases, with 4 bases between. The CDR3 loop spans 11 amino acids. The germline V gene encodes CDR1 DFQATT and CDR2 SNEGSKA (reference sequence). The CDR3 nucleotides are TGCAGTGCTAGAGGGCACTACGAGCAGTACTTC. Protein product: CSARGHYEQYF.

The J gene is TRBJ1-2, the V gene TRBV30; 7 nucleotides agree with TRBD1. Germline V gene sequence: CDR1 GTSNPN, CDR2 SVGIG (reference sequence). CDR3 length: 13 amino acids. Trimming took 5 bases from V and 6 from J; bases not matched to a gene: 9. The CDR3 coding sequence is TGTGCCTGGGCCCTGAGAGGGGGCGATGGCTACACCTTC. Amino acid sequence: CAWALRGGDGYTF.

The rearrangement links TRBV18 to TRBJ2-7; D gene uncertain. V lost 3 bases and J lost 5, with 8 bases in between. This CDR3 comprises 12 residues. In germline, CDR1 is KGHSH, CDR2 LQKENI. Here the CDR3 DNA reads TGTGCCAGCTCACCCTCTGAGGACGAGCAGTACTTC. It encodes CASSPSEDEQYF.